Below, one T cell receptor (beta chain) is given with its context. The data are from a study of tumor-infiltrating lymphocytes in localized non-small cell lung cancer. Some clones are missing from TCRdb's copy, which holds only in-frame ones; the method was immunoSEQ multiplex PCR. The sample consists of about 5,800 clones, around 66% of them appearing once. V was pared by 0 bases and J by 1 base, with 13 bases between. Germline V gives CDR1 SQVTM, CDR2 ANQGSEA. This CDR3 has 15 amino acids. The clonotype was recovered from a human donor with non-small cell lung cancer. The chain links TRBV29-1 to TRBJ2-7; D is perhaps TRBD2 (6 bases). Sequences were obtained from uninvolved lung tissue not adjacent to the tumor. The CDR3 here is CSVEDWGLASYEQYF. CDR3 nucleotide sequence: TGCAGCGTTGAAGATTGGGGACTGGCATCCTACGAGCAGTACTTC.